The clone carrying this TCR beta chain appeared once. Healthy bone marrow donors made up the donor group. The PCR made use of 60 Vbeta and 13 Jbeta primers. Profiling relied on immunoSEQ multiplex PCR, and the TCRdb table lists in-frame clones only, not all of them. The table records 80,000 or so clones, under 70% of them present only once. Germline-derived CDR1 and CDR2 are MNHEY and SMNVEV (reference sequence). This CDR3 has 16 amino acids. The V end lost 6 bases, the J end lost 3 bases, and 19 bases lay between the germline ends. The record originates from a study of cytomegalovirus exposure and HLA in healthy donors.

This receptor was taken from a man younger than 45 in good health and CMV-seropositive. Specimen: PBMCs. The V gene is TRBV27, the J gene TRBJ2-3; possibly TRBD2 for D (6 bases). In DNA form, the CDR3 reads TGTGCCAGCAGCCCCTCTTGGAGGGAACTGACAGATACGCAGTATTTT. This encodes CASSPSWRELTDTQYF.